This TCR beta chain was identified during a study of TIL therapy for anti-PD-1-resistant metastatic lung cancer. The V end lost 0 bases, the J end lost 5 bases, and 11 bases lay between the germline ends. CDR1 is SEHNR and CDR2 is FQNEAQ in the germline V gene (reference sequence). The CDR3 is 16 residues long. This clone was recorded a few times. The antigen is not known. Time point reported: pre-treatment sample, taken before nivolumab and TIL therapy. Patients were adults with stage 4 NSCLC. The immunoSEQ assay was v3. Libraries were sequenced to 2.2 million or so read pairs (survey) or roughly 4.5-6.5 million (deep). Clones were read by immunoSEQ multiplex PCR, and TCRdb kept only the in-frame ones, dropping some. The sample lists approximately 47,000 clones; 80% to 90% were seen once. Study-wide points: Patients were highly selected, enriched for treatment-naive, never-smoker and oncogene-addicted cases. Infused TIL clonotypes partially replaced the baseline blood repertoire, then decayed over months.

The chain links TRBV7-9 to TRBJ1-6; possibly TRBD1 for D (6 bases). This clonotype originated in a person aged 25 to 85 with non-small cell lung cancer. The specimen comprised blood, sampled at baseline. In nucleotides, the CDR3 is TGTGCCAGCAGCTTAGCCGGGACACCTGATAATTCACCCCTCCACTTT. Amino acid sequence: CASSLAGTPDNSPLHF.